One sample yielded the 15 T cell receptor beta chains listed below, sequenced in a study of long-term antiretroviral therapy in people with HIV. The run of the v3.0 immunoSEQ assay was at survey level. Profiled with immunoSEQ multiplex PCR; TCRdb holds only in-frame clones, not every one. The table has more than 12,000 clones, 70% to 80% seen once. The starting material was unsorted PBMCs, obtained 1.3 years before starting antiretroviral therapy. These receptors all stem from a man aged 35 to 55 with HIV.

J is TRBJ2-2 and V is TRBV25-1; perhaps D is TRBD1 or TRBD2 (5 bases each). V was trimmed by 5 bases and J by 5 bases, leaving 18 bases between them. Looked up from germline, CDR1 is MGHDK and CDR2 is SYGVNS. CDR3 size: 16 residues. This CDR3 is CASSQGNRWRTGELFF. The CDR3 coding sequence is TGTGCCAGCAGTCAGGGTAACAGGTGGAGGACCGGGGAGCTGTTTTTT.

This rearrangement joins TRBV5-1 to TRBJ2-7; 7 bases line up with TRBD1. Looked up from germline, CDR1 is SGHRS and CDR2 is YFSETQ. This CDR3 spans 15 amino acids. V was clipped by 0 bases and J by 0 bases; unmatched bases: 3. CDR3 in DNA: TGCGCCAGCAGCTTGGAGCGACAGGGCTCCTACGAGCAGTACTTC. Protein: CASSLERQGSYEQYF.

This sequence joins TRBV19 and TRBJ1-2; TRBD1 aligns across 7 bases. The junction had 7 bases not matched to a gene; V was cut back by 5 bases and J by 1 base. This CDR3 is 15 amino acids long. The germline V gene has CDR1 LNHDA and CDR2 SQIVND (reference sequence). Written as DNA, the CDR3 is TGTGCCAGTAGTCCGGGACAGTACGTTAACTATGGCTACACCTTC. The encoded protein is CASSPGQYVNYGYTF.

Within the sample, this clone is medium-sized. The rearrangement joins TRBV6-5 to TRBJ1-1; D call uncertain. Germline-derived CDR1 and CDR2 are MNHEY and SVGAGI. V was clipped by 6 bases and J by 1 base, with 12 bases between them. The CDR3 is made up of 14 amino acids. CDR3 residues: CASSLRTSNTEAFF. DNA of the CDR3: TGTGCCAGCAGCCTGCGGACGTCGAACACTGAAGCTTTCTTT.

Here the CDR3 reads CASSPDRGRLNNSPLHF. For the CDR3, the DNA is TGTGCCAGCAGCCCTGACAGGGGGCGTCTCAATAATTCACCCCTCCACTTT. V usage is TRBV11-1 and J usage is TRBJ1-6; 10 bases are shared with TRBD1. The CDR3 is 17 residues long. Germline V gene lookup returns CDR1 SGHAT and CDR2 FQDESV (reference sequence). J gave up 5 bases and V 5 bases, and 9 bases lay outside the gene matches. The full variable domain, in which reference TRBV11-1 and TRBJ1-6 provide the parts outside the CDR3, is EAEVAQSPRYKITEKSQAVAFWCDPISGHATLYWYRQILGQGPELLVQFQDESVVDDSQLPKDRFSAERLKGVDSTLKIQPAELGDSAMYLCASSPDRGRLNNSPLHFGNGTRLTVT.

The V and J genes are TRBV29-1 and TRBJ1-2; possible D gene TRBD1, 5 bases. This CDR3 spans 13 amino acids. Trimming removed 8 bases at V and 2 bases at J, with 15 bases between. Germline assignment: CDR1 SQVTM and CDR2 ANQGSEA. The CDR3 nucleotides read TGCAGCTCCCGGGACCCTAACAACTATGGCTACACCTTC. Translation gives CSSRDPNNYGYTF.

The chain combines TRBV30 with TRBJ1-5; perhaps TRBD1 as D (5 bases). V was shortened by 0 bases and J by 7 bases, with 13 bases between the two germline ends. This CDR3 is built from 14 residues. Germline-derived CDR1 and CDR2 are GTSNPN and SVGIG (reference sequence). CDR3 nucleotide sequence: TGTGCCTGGAGTGTCAGCAGGGTGAGACAGCCCCAGCATTTT. Protein product: CAWSVSRVRQPQHF. Looking up the rest from reference TRBV30 and TRBJ1-5 gives the full variable domain: SQTIHQWPATLVQPVGSPLSLECTVEGTSNPNLYWYRQAAGRGLQLLFYSVGIGQISSEVPQNLSASRPQDRQFILSSKKLLLSDSGFYLCAWSVSRVRQPQHFGDGTRLSIL.

V and J are TRBV5-1 and TRBJ1-6; 7 nucleotides align to TRBD1. Losses at the gene ends were 0 bases for V and 7 bases for J; bases not matched to a gene: 1. Germline CDR1 reads SGHRS; CDR2 reads YFSETQ. The CDR3 has 14 residues. The CDR3 sequence: CASSLGQGNSPLHF. CDR3 coding DNA: TGCGCCAGCAGCTTGGGACAGGGAAATTCACCCCTCCACTTT.

This sequence joins TRBV10-1 and TRBJ2-3, with a weak D call TRBD2 (5 bases). Germline CDR1 and CDR2: WNHNN and SYGVQD (reference sequence). This CDR3 is built from 15 residues. Trimming left V 2 bases short and J 4 bases short, with 13 bases between. The CDR3 DNA is TGCGCCAGCAGTGAGCGGGCGCGGGCATCAGATACGCAGTATTTT. Translation: CASSERARASDTQYF.

Written as DNA, the CDR3 is TGTGCCTGGAGCCCCCCGGTCTACACAGATACGCAGTATTTT. Its protein product is CAWSPPVYTDTQYF. The chain employs TRBV30 and TRBJ2-3; D gene ambiguous. The CDR3 totals 14 residues. The V gene's germline CDR1 is GTSNPN and CDR2 SVGIG (reference sequence). V lost 3 bases and J 2 bases, leaving 12 bases between the germline ends.

The chain links TRBV5-8 to TRBJ2-7; D not resolved. CDR1 SGHTS and CDR2 YDEGEE come from the germline V gene. V was trimmed by 2 bases and J by 6 bases, leaving 9 bases between them. The CDR3 has 12 amino acids. CDR3 sequence (DNA): TGTGCCAGCAGCTTTACTGTAGCCGAGCAGTACTTC. Its translation is CASSFTVAEQYF.

V and J are TRBV2 and TRBJ1-5; TRBD1 agrees at 8 bases. Germline CDR1 is SNHLY and CDR2 is FYNNEI. The J segment lost 1 base and the V segment lost 4 bases, leaving 0 bases of the junction unmatched. This CDR3 comprises 14 residues. Here the CDR3 reads CASSGTGSNQPQHF. The CDR3 DNA is TGTGCCAGCAGTGGGACAGGGAGCAATCAGCCCCAGCATTTT.

The genes are TRBV6-5 and TRBJ2-1; D is unclear. This CDR3 has 11 residues. Trimming pared 10 bases from V and 0 bases from J, leaving 4 bases between. Germline CDR1 is MNHEY and CDR2 is SVGAGI. Here the CDR3 DNA reads TGTGCCACCTTCTCCTACAATGAGCAGTTCTTC. This translates into CATFSYNEQFF.

CDR3 sequence reads: CASNIWALGTEAFF. The DNA of the CDR3 is TGTGCCAGCAATATCTGGGCCCTGGGCACTGAAGCTTTCTTT. The chain recombines TRBV6-1 with TRBJ1-1; no clear D gene. This CDR3 has 14 amino acids. Between the trimmed V and J ends, which lost 7 bases and 4 bases, there was a span of 16 bases. Looked up from germline, CDR1 is MNHNS and CDR2 is SASEGT.

V and J are TRBV6-5 and TRBJ2-6; the D is unclear. Trimming cost V 0 bases and J 4 bases, with 7 bases left between them. Germline CDR1 is MNHEY and CDR2 is SVGAGI. This CDR3 has 15 residues. The CDR3 bases are TGTGCCAGCAGTTACTCCGAGTCGGGGGCCAACGTCCTGACTTTC. This translates into CASSYSESGANVLTF.